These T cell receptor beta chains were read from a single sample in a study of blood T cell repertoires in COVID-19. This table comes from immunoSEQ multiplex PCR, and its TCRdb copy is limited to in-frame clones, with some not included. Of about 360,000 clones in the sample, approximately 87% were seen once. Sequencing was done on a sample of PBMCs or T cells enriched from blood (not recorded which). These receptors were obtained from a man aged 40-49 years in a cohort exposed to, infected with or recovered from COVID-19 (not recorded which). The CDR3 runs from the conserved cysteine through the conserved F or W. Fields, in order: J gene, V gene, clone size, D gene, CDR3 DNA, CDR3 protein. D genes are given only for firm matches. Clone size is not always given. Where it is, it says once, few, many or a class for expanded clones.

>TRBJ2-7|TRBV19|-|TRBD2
TGTGCCAGTAGTATGATACTAGCGGGGACCTACGAGCAGTACTTC
CASSMILAGTYEQYF
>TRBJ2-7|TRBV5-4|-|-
TGTGCCAGCAGCTCCCGCCTAGCGTCCTTGGACGAGCAGTACTTC
CASSSRLASLDEQYF
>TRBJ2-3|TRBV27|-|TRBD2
TGTGCCAGCAGTGCTAGCGGGGACAGTTGGGGCGTTAGCACAGATACGCAGTATTTT
CASSASGDSWGVSTDTQYF
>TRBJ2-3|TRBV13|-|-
TGTGCCAGCAGGCGGGGTCCCACAGATACGCAGTATTTT
CASRRGPTDTQYF
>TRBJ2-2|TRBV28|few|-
TGTGCCAGCAGGCAAGCAGGGGGGCGTTCCGGGGAGCTGTTTTTT
CASRQAGGRSGELFF
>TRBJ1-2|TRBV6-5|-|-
TGTGCCAGCACTACGACAGGAATGAACTATGGCTACACCTTC
CASTTTGMNYGYTF
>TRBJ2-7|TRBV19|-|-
TGTGCCAGTAGTATAGCGGGAACAGCCTACGAGCAGTACTTC
CASSIAGTAYEQYF
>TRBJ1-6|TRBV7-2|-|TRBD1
TGTGCCAGCAGCTTAGAGGGACAGGGATCCTATAATTCACCCCTCCACTTT
CASSLEGQGSYNSPLHF
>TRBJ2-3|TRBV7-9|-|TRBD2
TGTGCCAGCAGCTTTTCCGGGACTAGCGCCACAGATACGCAGTATTTT
CASSFSGTSATDTQYF
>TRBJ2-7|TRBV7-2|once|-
TGTGCCAGCAGCTTTGGCAGGTGGAACTACGAGCAGTACTTC
CASSFGRWNYEQYF
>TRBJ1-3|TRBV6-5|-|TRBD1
TGTGCCAGCAGTTACTCGACAGGGGAGGCTGGAAACACCATATATTTT
CASSYSTGEAGNTIYF
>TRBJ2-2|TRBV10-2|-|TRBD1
TGCGCCAGCTTTGGGACAGTAAACACCGGGGAGCTGTTTTTT
CASFGTVNTGELFF
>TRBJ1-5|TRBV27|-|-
TGTGCCAGCAGTTTGCGGGTAGGCCAGCCCCAGCATTTT
CASSLRVGQPQHF
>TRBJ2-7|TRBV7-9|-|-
TGTGCCAGCAGCGCCTTGACAGGGAGGAGCTCCTACGAGCAGTACTTC
CASSALTGRSSYEQYF
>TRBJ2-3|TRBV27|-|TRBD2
TGTGCCAGCAGTTCCAGCGGGATAACAGATACGCAGTATTTT
CASSSSGITDTQYF
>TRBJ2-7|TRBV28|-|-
TGTGCCAGCAGTTTAAGGGGCCGGGCGTACTTC
CASSLRGRAYF
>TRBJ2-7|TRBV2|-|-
TGTGCCAGCAATCAACAGGCCCACACCTACGAGCAGTACTTC
CASNQQAHTYEQYF
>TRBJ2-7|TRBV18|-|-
TGTGCCAGCTCACCAAAAGCTCCCGGAGGCCACGAGCAGTACTTC
CASSPKAPGGHEQYF
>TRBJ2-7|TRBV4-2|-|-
TGTGCCAGCAGCCAGGACTCGTCCGGACAGATCTCCTACGAGCAGTACTTC
CASSQDSSGQISYEQYF
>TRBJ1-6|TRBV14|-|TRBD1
TGTGCCAGCAGCCATGAGGGGGCAAATTCACCCCTCCACTTT
CASSHEGANSPLHF
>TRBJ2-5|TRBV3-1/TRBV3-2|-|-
TGTGCCAGCAGCCAAGAACCGCAGGGAGAGACCCAGTACTTC
CASSQEPQGETQYF
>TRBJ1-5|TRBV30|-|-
TGTGCCTGGAGTGTGAGGAGCAATCAGCCCCAGCATTTT
CAWSVRSNQPQHF
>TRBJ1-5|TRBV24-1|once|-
TGTGCCACCAGTGTGGGAGCGAGCAGTCAGCCCCAGCATTTT
CATSVGASSQPQHF
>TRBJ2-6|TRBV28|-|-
TGTGCCAGCAGCCCCTCTAGCTCTGGGGCCAACGTCCTGACTTTC
CASSPSSSGANVLTF
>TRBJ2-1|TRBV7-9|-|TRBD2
TGTGCCAGCAGCTTCCAAGCGGGACTCGGAGGGCCCCACAATGAGCAGTTCTTC
CASSFQAGLGGPHNEQFF
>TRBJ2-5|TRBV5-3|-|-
TGTGCCAGCCCTATGGACAGCCAAGAGACCCAGTACTTC
CASPMDSQETQYF
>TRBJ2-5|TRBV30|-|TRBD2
TGTGCCTGGGGCGGACTAGCGGGAGGGCCTAGGGAGACCCAGTACTTC
CAWGGLAGGPRETQYF
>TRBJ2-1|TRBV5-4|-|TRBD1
TGTGCCAGCAGCTTGGGGGGGACAGTGCTCAGTGAGCAGTTCTTC
CASSLGGTVLSEQFF
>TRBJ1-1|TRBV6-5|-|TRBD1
TGTGCCAGCAGCCCGACAGGGGGGTCGAACACTGAAGCTTTCTTT
CASSPTGGSNTEAFF
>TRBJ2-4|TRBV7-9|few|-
TGTGCCAGCAGCTTAGATGAACAGCCCCTAGCCAAAAACATTCAGTACTTC
CASSLDEQPLAKNIQYF
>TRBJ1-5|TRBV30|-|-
TGTGCCTGGAGTGTTTCCCTAGGTCAGCCCCAGCATTTT
CAWSVSLGQPQHF
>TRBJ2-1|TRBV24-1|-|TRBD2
TGTGCCACGGGATCGGGTAGCGGGAGGAATGAGCAGTTCTTC
CATGSGSGRNEQFF
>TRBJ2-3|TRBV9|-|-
TGTGCCAGCAGCGCCTCAGGGGGCACAGATACGCAGTATTTT
CASSASGGTDTQYF
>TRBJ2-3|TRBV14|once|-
TGTGCCAGCAGCCACCGGAGGAGTAGCACAGATACGCAGTATTTT
CASSHRRSSTDTQYF
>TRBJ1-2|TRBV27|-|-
TGTGCCAGCAGTTCAGGAGCAGGGAGACAGGTTGGCTACACCTTC
CASSSGAGRQVGYTF
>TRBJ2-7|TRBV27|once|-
TGTGCCAGCAGTTCGACTAGTTTGGGGATATACGAGCAGTACTTC
CASSSTSLGIYEQYF
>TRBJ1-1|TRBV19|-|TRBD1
TGTGCCAGTAGCTACAGGGGGCCCAACACTGAAGCTTTCTTT
CASSYRGPNTEAFF
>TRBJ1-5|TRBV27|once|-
TGTGCCAGCAGTTTAGGGGGGGGTCCGAGCAGCAATCAGCCCCAGCATTTT
CASSLGGGPSSNQPQHF
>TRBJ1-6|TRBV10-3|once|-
TGTGCCGCACGGACAGCGGATTCACCCCTCCACTTT
CAARTADSPLHF
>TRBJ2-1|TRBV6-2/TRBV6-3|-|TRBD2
TGTGCCAGCAGTGACACTAGCGGGAGGGTCGGTGAGCAGTTCTTC
CASSDTSGRVGEQFF
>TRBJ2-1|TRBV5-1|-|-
TGCGCCAGCAGCTTCGACAGAGTCTCCTACAATGAGCAGTTCTTC
CASSFDRVSYNEQFF
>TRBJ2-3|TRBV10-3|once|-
TGTGCCATCAGTGAGTCTGGGGCAGGGCTGGATACGCAGTATTTT
CAISESGAGLDTQYF
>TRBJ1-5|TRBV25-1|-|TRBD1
TGTGCCAGCAGTGGGACGACAGGGTCAAATCAGCCCCAGCATTTT
CASSGTTGSNQPQHF
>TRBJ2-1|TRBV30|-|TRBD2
TGTGCCTGGAGGTTAGCGGGAACAACCTACAATGAGCAGTTCTTC
CAWRLAGTTYNEQFF
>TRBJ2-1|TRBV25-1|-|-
TGTGCCAGCAGCGTCGTCCTCTACAATGAGCAGTTCTTC
CASSVVLYNEQFF
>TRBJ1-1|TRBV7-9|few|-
TGTGCCAGCAGTTCAGAGGGCACGGACACTGAAGCTTTCTTT
CASSSEGTDTEAFF
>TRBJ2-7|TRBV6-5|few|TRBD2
TGTGCCAGCACCCGGACTAGCGGCTCCTACGAGCAGTACTTC
CASTRTSGSYEQYF
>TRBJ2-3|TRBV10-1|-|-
TGCGCCAGCAGTGATCCCCAAGATACGCAGTATTTT
CASSDPQDTQYF